This T cell receptor beta chain was recovered during a study of coeliac disease. Concerning this clone: The antigen is undetermined.

General study points: Active celiac intraepithelial and lamina propria samples had lower TRB and TRG clonality than control samples. Largely private TRB repertoires meant most sequences were sample-unique. Intraepithelial and lamina propria fractions were not highly pure, so cross-contamination was possible.

This table comes from immunoSEQ multiplex PCR, and its TCRdb copy is limited to in-frame clones, with some not included. Of a few hundred clones detected, 70% to 85% appear once; the ten largest clones hold approximately 15%. Sequencing used intraepithelial lymphocytes from the gut. This receptor was obtained from a human donor without celiac disease.

CDR3 sequence: CASSYSSLGGKPQHF. The CDR3 coding sequence is TGTGCCAGCAGTTACAGCAGCCTCGGGGGGAAGCCCCAGCATTTT. The chain carries TRBV6-5 and TRBJ1-5, with D possibly matching TRBD1 (5 bases). This CDR3 has 15 amino acids. The V gene's germline CDR1 is MNHEY and CDR2 SVGAGI. V was pared by 2 bases and J by 8 bases, with 16 bases between.